The clone carrying this T cell receptor (beta chain) has a count of ten or more. Antigen specificity is unknown. TCRdb re-analysed the reads in MiXCR, keeping a single row per CDR3 protein. Of around 530,000 distinct CDR3 sequences listed, approximately 15% are singletons. The data originate from a study of T cell repertoires in cytomegalovirus infection. Study-level background: CMV infection plus the matching HLA type was flagged by public TCR beta signatures.

After removal of 6 bases from V and 0 bases from J, the junction contained 10 bases not matched to a gene. This CDR3 has 18 amino acids. Study results and caveats: In two of eight donors, the top clonotype was HLA-C-restricted CMV-specific. People with CMV and the relevant HLA were identified by cumulative public TCR beta family frequency.

This sequence originates from a human donor in good health (CMV status not recorded). Some clones in this sample may be carry-over from other donors' samples. The chain couples TRBV12-3 or TRBV12-4 to TRBJ2-7, with 14 bases fitting TRBD2. Material for sequencing was CD8+ T cells from PBMCs. DNA of the CDR3: TGTGCCAGCAGCTCTAGGACTAGCGGGGGGCTAAACTCCTACGAGCAGTACTTC. The encoded protein is CASSSRTSGGLNSYEQYF.